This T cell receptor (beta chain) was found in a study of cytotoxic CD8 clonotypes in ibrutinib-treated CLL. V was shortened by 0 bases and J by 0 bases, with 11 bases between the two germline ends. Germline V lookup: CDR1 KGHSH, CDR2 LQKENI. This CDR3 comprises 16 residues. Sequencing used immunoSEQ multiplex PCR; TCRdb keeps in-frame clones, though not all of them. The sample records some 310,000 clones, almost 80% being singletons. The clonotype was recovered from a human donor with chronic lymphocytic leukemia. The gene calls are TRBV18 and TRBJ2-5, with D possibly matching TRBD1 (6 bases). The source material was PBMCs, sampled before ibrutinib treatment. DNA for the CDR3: TGTGCCAGCTCACCACCATCAACAGGGTACCAAGAGACCCAGTACTTC. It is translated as CASSPPSTGYQETQYF.